This TCR beta chain was captured in a study of T cell changes during pregnancy in multiple sclerosis. Profiling relied on immunoSEQ multiplex PCR, and the TCRdb table lists in-frame clones only, not all of them. Among 68,000 or so clones listed, about 89% were seen once. The V and J ends lost 3 bases and 5 bases, in that order; junction bases with no gene match: 7. Germline V CDR1 and CDR2: KGHSH, LQKENI. This CDR3 comprises 17 residues. This TCR was sampled from a female donor with multiple sclerosis, enrolled in a pregnancy study. J is TRBJ2-1 and V is TRBV18, with 13 bases matching TRBD2. The material sequenced was peripheral blood, taken in the second trimester of pregnancy. CDR3: CASSPYGLAGAHNEQFF. The CDR3 nucleotides read TGTGCCAGCTCACCCTACGGACTAGCGGGGGCGCACAATGAGCAGTTCTTC.